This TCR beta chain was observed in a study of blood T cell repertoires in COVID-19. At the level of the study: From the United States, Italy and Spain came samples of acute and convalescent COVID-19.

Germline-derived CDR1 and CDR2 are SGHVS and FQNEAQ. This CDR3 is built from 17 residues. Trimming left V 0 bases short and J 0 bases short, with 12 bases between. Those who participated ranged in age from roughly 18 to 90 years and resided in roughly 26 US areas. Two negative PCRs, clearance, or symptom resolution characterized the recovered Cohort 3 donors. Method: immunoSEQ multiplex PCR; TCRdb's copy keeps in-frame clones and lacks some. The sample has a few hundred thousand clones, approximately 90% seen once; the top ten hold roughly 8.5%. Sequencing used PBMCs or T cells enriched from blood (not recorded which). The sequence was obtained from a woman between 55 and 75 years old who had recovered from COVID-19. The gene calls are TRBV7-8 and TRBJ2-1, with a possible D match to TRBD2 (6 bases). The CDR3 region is CASSLARGGASYNEQFF. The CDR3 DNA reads TGTGCCAGCAGCTTAGCGCGAGGCGGGGCCTCCTACAATGAGCAGTTCTTC.